Each of the 20 T cell receptor beta chains below was sequenced from the same sample in a study of cytomegalovirus exposure and HLA in healthy donors. PCR primers comprised 60 Vbeta and 13 Jbeta primers. Data came from immunoSEQ multiplex PCR; TCRdb stores just in-frame clones and leaves some out. Counted here are roughly 140,000 clones, around 10% occurring once; the ten biggest clones make up 1.8%. Sequenced: PBMCs. The source of these receptors is a male donor in good health and CMV-seronegative.

The chain is built from TRBV28 and TRBJ2-7; TRBD2 might be the D (5 bases). The CDR3 extends over 12 amino acids. Per germline, CDR1 MDHEN and CDR2 SYDVKM. V shed 5 bases and J shed 6 bases, with 11 bases lying between them. The CDR3 coding sequence is TGTGCCAGCAGTCCCACGGGGATCGAGCAGTACTTC. Translating gives CASSPTGIEQYF. Using reference TRBV28 and TRBJ2-7 for the parts outside the CDR3, the full variable domain is DVKVTQSSRYLVKRTGEKVFLECVQDMDHENMFWYRQDPGLGLRLIYFSYDVKMKEKGDIPEGYSVSREKKERFSLILESASTNQTSMYLCASSPTGIEQYFGPGTRLTVT.

A remark on this clone: Germline and junction disagree at one end, which may indicate a read error. This chain joins TRBV7-7 and TRBJ2-1, with TRBD1 matching over 8 bases. CDR3 length: 14 residues. Germline values: CDR1 SSHAT, CDR2 FNYEAQ (reference sequence). The CDR3 loop is CASSSLGQVNEQFF. In nucleotides, the CDR3 is TGTGCTAGCAGCTCATTGGGACAGGTCAATGAGCAGTTCTTC. Looking up the rest from reference TRBV7-7 and TRBJ2-1 gives the full variable domain: GAGVSQSPRYKVTKRGQDVTLRCDPISSHATLYWYQQALGQGPEFLTYFNYEAQPDKSGLPSDRFSAERPEGSISTLTIQRTEQRDSAMYRCASSSLGQVNEQFFGPGTRLTVL.

This clone was recorded a few times. The V and J genes are TRBV23-1 and TRBJ2-1, with D hard to call. Being an ORF, TRBV23-1 has a function that is uncertain. The CDR3 extends over 16 amino acids. Between the trimmed V and J ends, which lost 0 bases and 9 bases, there was a span of 18 bases. CDR3 sequence (DNA): TGCGCCAGCAGTCAATCGGTTAGTAGCCGCTTTAGTGAGCAGTTCTTC. Amino acid sequence: CASSQSVSSRFSEQFF.

The rearrangement links TRBV11-2 to TRBJ1-2; TRBD1 agrees at 10 bases. The germline CDR1 and CDR2 sequences are SGHAT and FQNNGV. The CDR3 sequence is 18 residues long. Germline trimming cut 1 base from V and 1 base from J; bases unmatched to any gene: 9. The CDR3 loop is CASSLAFRDRGINYGYTF. CDR3 DNA: TGTGCCAGCAGCTTAGCGTTCCGGGACAGGGGTATTAACTATGGCTACACCTTC.

V gene TRBV7-9 combines with J gene TRBJ1-1; D is undetermined. Trimming shortened V by 5 bases and J by 8 bases, and 15 bases separated the two germline ends. The CDR3 is 13 residues long. The germline V gene encodes CDR1 SEHNR and CDR2 FQNEAQ (reference sequence). The CDR3 region has the DNA TGTGCCAGCAGCGTCTTCGACGGGTTAGAAGCTTTCTTT. It specifies CASSVFDGLEAFF.

In this sample, this clone turned up a few times. The V call is TRBV4-1, the J call TRBJ1-4, with 7 bases that match TRBD1. CDR3 size: 18 residues. Trimming at V came to 8 bases and at J to 4 bases, leaving 19 bases not matched to a gene. In germline, CDR1 is MGHRA, CDR2 YSYEKL. CDR3 sequence: CASAPRGAGGGLNEKLFF. The DNA for the CDR3 is TGCGCCAGCGCCCCCCGCGGGGCGGGAGGGGGCCTTAATGAAAAACTGTTTTTT.

This rearrangement joins TRBV5-4 to TRBJ2-3; 11 bases fit TRBD1. This CDR3 region has 16 residues. With 4 bases clipped from V and 5 bases from J, the junction kept 9 bases outside the gene matches. Germline values: CDR1 SGHNT, CDR2 YYREEE (reference sequence). The CDR3 loop reads CASSVRTGGAEDTQYF. Written as DNA, the CDR3 is TGTGCCAGCAGCGTCAGGACAGGGGGCGCGGAAGATACGCAGTATTTT.

The chain joins TRBV7-2 to TRBJ2-1; 7 bases map to TRBD1. The V gene end was trimmed by 7 bases and the J gene end by 6 bases; junction bases not matched to a gene: 12. The V gene's germline CDR1 is SGHTA and CDR2 FQGNSA. This CDR3 has 15 residues. DNA for the CDR3: TGTGCCAGCAACCCCGACAGGGACGGTTCCAATGAGCAGTTCTTC. Its protein is CASNPDRDGSNEQFF.

The CDR3 region is CASSLQGHAEAFF. CDR3 nucleotide sequence: TGTGCCAGCAGCTTACAGGGGCATGCTGAAGCTTTCTTT. The chain links TRBV11-2 to TRBJ1-1; D possibly corresponds to TRBD1 (6 bases). The V gene's germline CDR1 is SGHAT and CDR2 FQNNGV. The CDR3 contains 13 residues. V lost 2 bases, J lost 6 bases, and 10 bases lay in between.

A few counts support this clone. DNA for the CDR3: TGCGCCAGCAGCCACCCGGGGGGGGTACAGGCTGAAGCTTTCTTT. Its translation: CASSHPGGVQAEAFF. V usage is TRBV4-1 and J usage is TRBJ1-1, with D perhaps TRBD1 (5 bases). Trimming took 3 bases from V and 6 from J, leaving 17 bases between them. The CDR3 contains 15 residues. Germline values: CDR1 MGHRA, CDR2 YSYEKL.

This chain joins TRBV28 and TRBJ2-7, with TRBD1 matching 9 bases. The CDR3 is made up of 14 amino acids. Germline trimming cut 8 bases from V and 1 base from J; bases unmatched to any gene: 6. Germline V gene lookup returns CDR1 MDHEN and CDR2 SYDVKM. As DNA, the CDR3 is TGTGCCAGCGAGACCGGGACAGGGTCCTACGAGCAGTACTTC. Its translation is CASETGTGSYEQYF. Using reference TRBV28 and TRBJ2-7 for the parts outside the CDR3, the full variable domain is DVKVTQSSRYLVKRTGEKVFLECVQDMDHENMFWYRQDPGLGLRLIYFSYDVKMKEKGDIPEGYSVSREKKERFSLILESASTNQTSMYLCASETGTGSYEQYFGPGTRLTVT.

This clone was found a few times. V usage is TRBV21-1 and J usage is TRBJ2-7; the D call TRBD1 from the table was never checked on the DNA. TRBV21-1 is recorded as a pseudogene. The CDR3 has 16 amino acids. For the CDR3, the DNA is TGTGCCAGCATTCCCGGCCTTACAGGGAGAGGACACGAGCAGTACTTC. Encoded protein: CASIPGLTGRGHEQYF.

This clone was counted a few times. This chain links TRBV7-9 with TRBJ2-5; 7 bases are shared with TRBD1. The length of the CDR3 is 15 residues. CDR1 and CDR2 (germline): SEHNR, FQNEAQ (reference sequence). J gave up 6 bases and V 5 bases, and 12 bases lay outside the gene matches. The DNA for the CDR3 is TGTGCCAGCAGCCCAATAACAGGGGCAAAAAAGACCCAGTACTTC. The encoded protein is CASSPITGAKKTQYF.

This clone came up a few times. The CDR3 coding sequence is TGCGCCAGCAGGGTGGAGAGGGGGCTAGGCACAGATACGCAGTATTTT. Translated: CASRVERGLGTDTQYF. The chain couples TRBV5-1 to TRBJ2-3; 7 nucleotides agree with TRBD1. The CDR3 has 16 amino acids. With 5 bases clipped from V and 1 base from J, the junction kept 10 bases outside the gene matches. CDR1 and CDR2 from the germline V gene are SGHRS and YFSETQ.

The chain combines TRBV9 with TRBJ2-1, with a tentative D call TRBD2 (6 bases). Germline V CDR1 and CDR2: SGDLS, YYNGEE. Between the trimmed V and J ends, which lost 1 base and 3 bases, there was a span of 8 bases. CDR3 length: 14 amino acids. CDR3 nucleotides: TGTGCCAGCAGCGTAACGGGACTCTACAATGAGCAGTTCTTC. Translation gives CASSVTGLYNEQFF.

This clone was counted between two and nine times. The same CDR3 arises from other DNA sequences in this sample as well. The chain employs TRBV4-3 and TRBJ2-7, with 7 bases lining up with TRBD1. Germline V gene sequence: CDR1 LGHNA, CDR2 YSLEER. CDR3 length: 16 residues. The V gene end was trimmed by 0 bases and the J gene end by 1 base; junction bases not matched to a gene: 6. As DNA, the CDR3 is TGCGCCAGCAGCCAAGATGTCGGGACAGCGTCCTACGAGCAGTACTTC. It specifies CASSQDVGTASYEQYF.

This clone was seen more than once but under ten times. The same CDR3 also results from other DNA sequences found in this sample. The rearrangement joins TRBV7-9 to TRBJ2-7, with 8 bases identical to TRBD1. Looked up from germline, CDR1 is SEHNR and CDR2 is FQNEAQ (reference sequence). This CDR3 contains 13 residues. J lost 3 bases, V lost 5 bases, and 3 bases had no gene match. The CDR3 DNA reads TGTGCCAGCAGCCCTACAGGGGGCTACGAGCAGTACTTC. Its translation is CASSPTGGYEQYF.

This clone was seen more than once but under ten times. J is TRBJ1-5 and V is TRBV19, with 9 bases lining up with TRBD1. Trimming removed 5 bases from V and 5 bases from J; junction bases left unmatched: 7. CDR3 length equals 15 residues. Germline V gene data show CDR1 as LNHDA and CDR2 as SQIVND (reference sequence). Written as DNA, the CDR3 is TGTGCCAGTAGTGTGGGGACAGGGACCGATCAGCCCCAGCATTTT. Translated: CASSVGTGTDQPQHF.

CDR3 in amino acids: CSVGDRTSDGYTF. CDR3 nucleotides: TGCAGCGTAGGGGACAGGACGTCGGATGGCTACACCTTC. The chain carries TRBV29-1 and TRBJ1-2; 8 bases fit TRBD1. This CDR3 is built from 13 residues. V trimming: 6 bases; J trimming: 6 bases; junction bases outside the gene matches: 9. From germline, CDR1 is SQVTM and CDR2 ANQGSEA.

This rearrangement joins TRBV28 to TRBJ2-2; TRBD1 matches 8 bases. The germline CDR1 and CDR2 sequences are MDHEN and SYDVKM. V was pared by 5 bases and J by 1 base, with 3 bases of the junction left unmatched. The CDR3 runs to 15 residues. In DNA form, the CDR3 reads TGTGCCAGCAGTATGGACAGGGTGAACACCGGGGAGCTGTTTTTT. This translates into CASSMDRVNTGELFF.